One sample yielded the 8 T cell receptor beta chains listed below, sequenced in a study of T cells in Graves' hyperthyroidism and ophthalmopathy. Amplified TCR beta CDR3 regions derived from RNA transcripts. HTBI primers drove first-round RT-PCR of the TCR CDR3. TCRdb fed the multiplex PCR reads into MiXCR, producing one record per CDR3 protein. The sample yields 300,000 to 400,000 distinct CDR3 sequences, about 14% seen once. Sequencing used blood. These receptors were taken from a woman aged 25 to 39 with Graves' ophthalmopathy.

The chain links TRBV4-2 to TRBJ1-3; D possibly corresponds to TRBD1 (6 bases). V dropped 6 bases and J dropped 0 bases, with 15 bases sitting between them. This CDR3 comprises 16 residues. CDR1 and CDR2 (germline): LGHNA, YNFKEQ. The CDR3 region has the DNA TGTGCCAGCAGGCGGGACACCTCACGCTCTGGAAACACCATATATTTT. Amino acid sequence: CASRRDTSRSGNTIYF.

This sequence joins TRBV5-4 and TRBJ1-5, with a weak D call TRBD1 (6 bases). Looked up from germline, CDR1 is SGHNT and CDR2 is YYREEE (reference sequence). CDR3 length: 14 amino acids. Deletions cut 1 base from V and 6 bases from J, with 11 bases between. DNA for the CDR3: TGTGCCAGCAGCTTGCGGGGGGCAGGTCAGCCCCAGCATTTT. This codes for CASSLRGAGQPQHF.

This clonotype was seen once. The V call is TRBV7-8, the J call TRBJ2-7, with 13 bases fitting TRBD2. Germline V gene data show CDR1 as SGHVS and CDR2 as FQNEAQ. The CDR3 consists of 18 residues. Trimming removed 1 base from V and 2 bases from J; junction bases left unmatched: 8. CDR3 region: CASSLETGTSGIAYEQYF. The CDR3, as DNA: TGTGCCAGCAGCTTAGAAACCGGGACTAGCGGGATAGCCTACGAGCAGTACTTC.

This clonotype was counted at least ten times. This chain links TRBV28 with TRBJ2-2; no clear D gene. This CDR3 contains 16 residues. From germline, CDR1 is MDHEN and CDR2 SYDVKM. With 4 bases removed from V and 6 bases from J, the gap between germline ends came to 18 bases. The CDR3 sequence: CASSSTGPRRPGELFF. DNA of the CDR3: TGTGCCAGCAGTTCCACCGGGCCCAGGAGACCCGGGGAGCTGTTTTTT.

Many counts were recorded for this clonotype. CDR3 DNA: TGTGCCTGGAGTGTACGCAGTGATCAGCCCCAGCATTTT. Amino acids: CAWSVRSDQPQHF. The rearrangement links TRBV30 to TRBJ1-5; D is ambiguous. Germline CDR1 GTSNPN, CDR2 SVGIG (reference sequence). V lost 0 bases, J lost 5 bases, and 8 bases lay in between. The CDR3 spans 13 residues.

This clonotype was detected many times. The J gene is TRBJ1-1, the V gene TRBV11-2; D is ambiguous. The germline V gene has CDR1 SGHAT and CDR2 FQNNGV. The V and J ends lost 2 bases and 6 bases respectively, with 10 bases between them. The CDR3 sequence is 13 residues long. This chain's CDR3 is CASSLSSGSEAFF. The CDR3 DNA reads TGTGCCAGCAGCTTATCGAGCGGGTCTGAAGCTTTCTTT.

There are many counts of this clonotype. This chain uses TRBV3-1 with TRBJ1-1; D is perhaps TRBD1 (6 bases). V lost 4 bases and J 5 bases, leaving 17 bases between the germline ends. This CDR3 is built from 15 residues. Looked up from germline, CDR1 is LGHDT and CDR2 is YNNKEL (reference sequence). In DNA, the CDR3 is TGTGCCAGCAGCCTAAACATACAGGGAGGGACTGAAGCTTTCTTT. The encoded protein is CASSLNIQGGTEAFF.

Ten or more counts support this clonotype. This sequence joins TRBV6-1 and TRBJ2-7, with 11 bases fitting TRBD2. Looked up from germline, CDR1 is MNHNS and CDR2 is SASEGT. V trimming: 6 bases; J trimming: 6 bases; junction bases outside the gene matches: 10. The CDR3 sequence is 15 residues long. This chain's CDR3 is CASRPDSGGVTEQYF. Here the CDR3 DNA reads TGTGCCAGCAGACCCGATAGCGGGGGGGTAACCGAGCAGTACTTC.